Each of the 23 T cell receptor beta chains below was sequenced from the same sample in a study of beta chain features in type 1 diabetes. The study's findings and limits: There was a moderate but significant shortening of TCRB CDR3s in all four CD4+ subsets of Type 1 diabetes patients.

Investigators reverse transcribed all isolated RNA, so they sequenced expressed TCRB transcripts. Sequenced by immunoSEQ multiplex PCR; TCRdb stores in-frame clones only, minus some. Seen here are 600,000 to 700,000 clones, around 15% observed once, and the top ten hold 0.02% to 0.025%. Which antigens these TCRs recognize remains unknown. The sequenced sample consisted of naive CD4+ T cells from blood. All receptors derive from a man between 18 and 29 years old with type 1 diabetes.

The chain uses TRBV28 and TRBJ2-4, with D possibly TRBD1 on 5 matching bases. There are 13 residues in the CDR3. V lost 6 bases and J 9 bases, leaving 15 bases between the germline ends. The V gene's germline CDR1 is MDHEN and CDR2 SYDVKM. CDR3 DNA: TGTGCCAGCAGGGTTGACAGCCTCTTCATTCAGTACTTC. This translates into CASRVDSLFIQYF.

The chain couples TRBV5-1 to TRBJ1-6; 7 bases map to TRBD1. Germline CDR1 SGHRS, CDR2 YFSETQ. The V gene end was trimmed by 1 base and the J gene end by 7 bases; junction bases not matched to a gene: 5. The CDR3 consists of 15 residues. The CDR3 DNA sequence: TGCGCCAGCAGCTTGACCGGGACAGCCAATTCACCCCTCCACTTT. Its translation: CASSLTGTANSPLHF. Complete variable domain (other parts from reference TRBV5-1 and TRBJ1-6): KAGVTQTPRYLIKTRGQQVTLSCSPISGHRSVSWYQQTPGQGLQFLFEYFSETQRNKGNFPGRFSGRQFSNSRSEMNVSTLELGDSALYLCASSLTGTANSPLHFGNGTRLTVT.

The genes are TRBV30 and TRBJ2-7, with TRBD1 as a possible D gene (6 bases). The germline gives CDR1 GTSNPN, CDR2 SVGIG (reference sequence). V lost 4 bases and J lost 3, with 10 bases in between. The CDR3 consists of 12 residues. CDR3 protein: CAWTPGDYEQYF. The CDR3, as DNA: TGTGCCTGGACCCCAGGGGACTACGAGCAGTACTTC.

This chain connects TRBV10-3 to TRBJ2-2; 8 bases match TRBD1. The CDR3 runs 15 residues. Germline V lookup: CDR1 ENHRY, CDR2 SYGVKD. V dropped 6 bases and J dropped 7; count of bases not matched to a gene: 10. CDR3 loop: CAISPGTGSVGELFF. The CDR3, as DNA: TGTGCCATCAGCCCGGGGACAGGCTCCGTCGGGGAGCTGTTTTTT.

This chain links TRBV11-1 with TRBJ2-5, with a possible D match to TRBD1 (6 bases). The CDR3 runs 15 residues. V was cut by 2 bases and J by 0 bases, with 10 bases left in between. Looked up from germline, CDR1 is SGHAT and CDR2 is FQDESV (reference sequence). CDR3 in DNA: TGTGCCAGCAGCTTAAGGGGGACCTACCAAGAGACCCAGTACTTC. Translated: CASSLRGTYQETQYF.

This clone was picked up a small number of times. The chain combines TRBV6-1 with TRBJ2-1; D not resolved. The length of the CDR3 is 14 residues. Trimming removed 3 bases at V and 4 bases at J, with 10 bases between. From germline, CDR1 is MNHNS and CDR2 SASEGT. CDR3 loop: CASSESHFYNEQFF. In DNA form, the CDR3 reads TGTGCCAGCAGTGAGAGCCACTTTTACAATGAGCAGTTCTTC.

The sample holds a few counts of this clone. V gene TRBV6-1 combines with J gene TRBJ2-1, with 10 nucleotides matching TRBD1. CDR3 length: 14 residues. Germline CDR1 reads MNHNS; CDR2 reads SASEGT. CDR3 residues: CGAGTGVLRNEQFF. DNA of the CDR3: TGTGGGGCCGGGACAGGGGTTTTGAGGAATGAGCAGTTCTTC.

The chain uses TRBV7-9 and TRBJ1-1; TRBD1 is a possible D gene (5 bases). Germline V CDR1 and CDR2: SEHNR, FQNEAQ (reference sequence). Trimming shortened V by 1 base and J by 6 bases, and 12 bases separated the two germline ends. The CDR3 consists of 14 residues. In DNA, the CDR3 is TGTGCCAGCAGCTTAGGGGGCCTATGGTCTGAAGCTTTCTTT. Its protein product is CASSLGGLWSEAFF.

The CDR3 DNA reads as TGTGCCAGCAGACCACTGGTAGGGCGCTATGGCTACACCTTC. Protein sequence: CASRPLVGRYGYTF. The chain combines TRBV11-2 with TRBJ1-2; D is undetermined. Germline CDR1 and CDR2: SGHAT and FQNNGV. The CDR3 totals 14 residues. The V and J ends lost 6 bases and 4 bases respectively, with 15 bases between them.

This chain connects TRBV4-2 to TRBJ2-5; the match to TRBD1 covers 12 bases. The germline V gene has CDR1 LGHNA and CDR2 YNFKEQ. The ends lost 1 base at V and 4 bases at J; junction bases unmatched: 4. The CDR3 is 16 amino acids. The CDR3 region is CASSQVGTGGGETQYF. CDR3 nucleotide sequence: TGTGCCAGCAGCCAAGTCGGGACAGGGGGCGGAGAGACCCAGTACTTC.

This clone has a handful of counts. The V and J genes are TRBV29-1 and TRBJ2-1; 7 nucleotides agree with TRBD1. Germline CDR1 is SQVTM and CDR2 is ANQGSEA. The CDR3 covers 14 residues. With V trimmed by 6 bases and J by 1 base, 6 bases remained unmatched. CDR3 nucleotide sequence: TGCAGCGTCCACGACAGGGCGTCCTACAATGAGCAGTTCTTC. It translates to CSVHDRASYNEQFF.

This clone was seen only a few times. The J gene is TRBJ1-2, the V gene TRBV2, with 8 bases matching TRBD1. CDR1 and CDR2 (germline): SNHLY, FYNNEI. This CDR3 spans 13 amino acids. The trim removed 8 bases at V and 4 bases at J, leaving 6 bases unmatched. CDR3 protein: CASLSDRAYGYTF. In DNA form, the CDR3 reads TGTGCCAGCCTTTCGGACAGGGCCTATGGCTACACCTTC. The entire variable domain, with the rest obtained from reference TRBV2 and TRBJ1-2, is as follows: EPEVTQTPSHQVTQMGQEVILRCVPISNHLYFYWYRQILGQKVEFLVSFYNNEISEKSEIFDDQFSVERPDGSNFTLKIRSTKLEDSAMYFCASLSDRAYGYTFGSGTRLTVV.

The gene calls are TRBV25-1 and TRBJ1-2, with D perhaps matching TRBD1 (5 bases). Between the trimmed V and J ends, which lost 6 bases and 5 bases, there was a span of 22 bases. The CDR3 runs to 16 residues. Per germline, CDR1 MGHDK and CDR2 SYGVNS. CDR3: CASSAASTVNYYGYTF. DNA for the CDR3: TGTGCCAGCAGCGCCGCGTCGACAGTCAACTATTATGGCTACACCTTC.

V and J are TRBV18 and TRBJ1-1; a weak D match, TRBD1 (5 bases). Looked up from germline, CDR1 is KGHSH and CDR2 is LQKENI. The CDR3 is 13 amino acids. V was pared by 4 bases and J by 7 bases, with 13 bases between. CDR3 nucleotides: TGTGCCAGCTCACAATCAGGGTACGGTGAAGCTTTCTTT. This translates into CASSQSGYGEAFF.

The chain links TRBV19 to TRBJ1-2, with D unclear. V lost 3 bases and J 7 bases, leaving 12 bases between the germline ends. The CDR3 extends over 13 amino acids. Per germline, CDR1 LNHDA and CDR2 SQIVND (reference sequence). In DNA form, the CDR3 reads TGTGCCAGTAGTATGGTGGATTCCGGTGGCTACACCTTC. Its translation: CASSMVDSGGYTF.

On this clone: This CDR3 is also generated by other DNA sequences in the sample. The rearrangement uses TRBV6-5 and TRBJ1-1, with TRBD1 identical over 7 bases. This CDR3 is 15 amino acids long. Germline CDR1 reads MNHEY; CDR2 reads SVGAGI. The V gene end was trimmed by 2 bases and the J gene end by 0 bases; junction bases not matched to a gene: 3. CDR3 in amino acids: CASSYGDRLNTEAFF. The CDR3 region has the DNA TGTGCCAGCAGTTACGGGGACAGACTGAACACTGAAGCTTTCTTT.

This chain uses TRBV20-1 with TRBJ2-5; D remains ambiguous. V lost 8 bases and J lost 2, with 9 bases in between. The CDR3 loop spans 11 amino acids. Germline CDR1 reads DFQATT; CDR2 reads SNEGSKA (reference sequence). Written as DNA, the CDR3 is TGCAGTTGGGCTGGGCAAGAGACCCAGTACTTC. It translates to CSWAGQETQYF.

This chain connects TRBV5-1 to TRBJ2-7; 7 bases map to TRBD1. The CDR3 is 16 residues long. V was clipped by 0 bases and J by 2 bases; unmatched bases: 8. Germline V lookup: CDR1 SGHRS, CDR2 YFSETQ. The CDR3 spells CASSLGIDRVTYEQYF. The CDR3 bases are TGCGCCAGCAGCTTGGGGATCGACAGGGTTACCTACGAGCAGTACTTC. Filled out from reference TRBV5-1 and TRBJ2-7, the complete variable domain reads KAGVTQTPRYLIKTRGQQVTLSCSPISGHRSVSWYQQTPGQGLQFLFEYFSETQRNKGNFPGRFSGRQFSNSRSEMNVSTLELGDSALYLCASSLGIDRVTYEQYFGPGTRLTVT.

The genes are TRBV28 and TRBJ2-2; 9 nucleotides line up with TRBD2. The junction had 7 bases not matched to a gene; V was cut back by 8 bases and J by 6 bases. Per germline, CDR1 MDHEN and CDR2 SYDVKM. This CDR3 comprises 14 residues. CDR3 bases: TGTGCCAGCTTCCACGCGGGGGGGCCCGGGGAGCTGTTTTTT. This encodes CASFHAGGPGELFF.

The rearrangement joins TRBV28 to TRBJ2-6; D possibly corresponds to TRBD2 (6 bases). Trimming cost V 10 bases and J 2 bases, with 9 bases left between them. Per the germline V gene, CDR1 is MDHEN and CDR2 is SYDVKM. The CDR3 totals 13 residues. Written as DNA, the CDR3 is TGTGCCATTTGGGAGGCTGGGGCCAACGTCCTGACTTTC. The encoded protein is CAIWEAGANVLTF.

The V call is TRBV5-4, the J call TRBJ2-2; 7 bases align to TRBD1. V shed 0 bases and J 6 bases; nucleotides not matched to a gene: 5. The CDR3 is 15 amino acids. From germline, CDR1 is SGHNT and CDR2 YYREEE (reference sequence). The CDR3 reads CASSLATGAPGELFF. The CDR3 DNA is TGTGCCAGCAGCTTGGCTACAGGGGCTCCCGGGGAGCTGTTTTTT.

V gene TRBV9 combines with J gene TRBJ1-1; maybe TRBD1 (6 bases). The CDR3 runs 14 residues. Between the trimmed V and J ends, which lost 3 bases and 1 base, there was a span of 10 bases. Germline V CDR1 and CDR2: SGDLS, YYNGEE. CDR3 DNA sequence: TGTGCCAGCAGCGCCGGGACAACGAACACTGAAGCTTTCTTT. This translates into CASSAGTTNTEAFF.

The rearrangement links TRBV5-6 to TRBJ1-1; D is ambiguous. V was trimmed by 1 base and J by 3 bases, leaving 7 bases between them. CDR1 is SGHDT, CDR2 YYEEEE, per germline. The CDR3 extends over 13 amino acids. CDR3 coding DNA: TGTGCCAGCAGCTTGAGGCGACACACTGAAGCTTTCTTT. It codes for CASSLRRHTEAFF.